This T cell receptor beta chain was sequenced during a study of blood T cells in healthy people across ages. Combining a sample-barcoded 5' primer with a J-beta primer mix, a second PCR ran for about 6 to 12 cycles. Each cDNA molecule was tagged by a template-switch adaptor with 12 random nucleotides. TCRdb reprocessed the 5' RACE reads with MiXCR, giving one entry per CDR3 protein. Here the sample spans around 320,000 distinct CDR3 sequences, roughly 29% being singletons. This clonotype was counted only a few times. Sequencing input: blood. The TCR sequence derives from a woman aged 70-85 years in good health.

CDR3 bases: TGCAGTGCTCCCCGCGGGGGCCGCTCAGACAACACTGAAGCTTTCTTT. This sequence encodes CSAPRGGRSDNTEAFF. V is TRBV20-1 and J is TRBJ1-1; a weak D match, TRBD1 (6 bases). The germline CDR1 and CDR2 sequences are DFQATT and SNEGSKA (reference sequence). The CDR3 has 16 amino acids. The ends were cut back, 5 bases at V and 2 bases at J, with 21 bases in the middle.